This T cell receptor beta chain was documented in a study of chemoradiotherapy in HPV16-positive cancers. TCRdb's copy holds only in-frame clones and misses some; the assay was immunoSEQ multiplex PCR. This repertoire shows 9,500 to 15,000 clones, roughly four fifths found once; its top ten account for 0.9% to 0.95%. This clone was seen more than once but under ten times. The germline gives CDR1 MNHEY, CDR2 SMNVEV (reference sequence). The V end was cut by 6 bases, the J end by 0 bases, with 18 bases between. The CDR3 is 18 amino acids. The receptor was derived from a human donor with HPV-associated anogenital cancer. This chain joins TRBV27 and TRBJ2-6; TRBD1 is a possible D gene (5 bases). Collection took place from a patient who underwent chemoradiotherapy. The CDR3 spells CASSKTYRLSSGANVLTF. The CDR3 nucleotides read TGTGCCAGCAGCAAAACGTACAGGTTGAGCTCTGGGGCCAACGTCCTGACTTTC.